This T cell receptor (beta chain) was profiled in a study of spatial heterogeneity in lung cancer. About the study: Consistent detection of more beta-chain than alpha-chain sequences was observed.

Germline values: CDR1 SQVTM, CDR2 ANQGSEA. Between the trimmed V and J ends, which lost 4 bases and 5 bases, there was a span of 9 bases. The CDR3 extends over 12 amino acids. As for this clonotype: Its antigen is not identified. One base away lies a much larger clone, so this may be a sequencing read error. Given the absence of the conserved phenylalanine or tryptophan at the CDR3 end, a read error is likely.

A distinct unique molecular identifier was carried by each TCR cDNA molecule. TCRdb recomputed calls from the 5' RACE reads with MiXCR, one row per CDR3 protein. The sample includes 75,000 to 85,000 distinct CDR3 sequences, approximately 20% of them seen just once. Study findings and constraints: Circulating ubiquitous expanded tumor TCRs were observed more frequently at resection than at follow-up.

Time point: sample taken at primary tumor resection. Tumor, nontumor lung or frozen PBMC supplied whole RNA, sequenced without sorting. The receptor's source is a male donor with early-stage non-small cell lung cancer. Here the sequenced sample was PBMCs, taken at surgery. This sequence joins TRBV29-1 and TRBJ1-5; no clear D gene. CDR3 in amino acids: CSVGDGDQPQHI. Written as DNA, the CDR3 is TGCAGCGTTGGTGACGGAGATCAGCCCCAGCATATT.